The entry that follows covers one T cell receptor beta chain sequence. The antigen is unknown. This entry comes from a study of T-cell memory formation after mild COVID-19. About the study: TCR clusters were mostly confined to one donor each. Study results and caveats: A second wave of clones peaked on day 37, and their SARS-CoV-2 specificity went unconfirmed. Cross-reactive memory appears to have joined, as suggested by some responding clones showing up in pre-infection memory.

CDR1 and CDR2 (germline): DFQATT, SNEGSKA (reference sequence). V lost 3 bases and J lost 9; bases outside the gene matches: 7. The CDR3 extends over 15 amino acids. TCRdb itself ran the 5' RACE reads through MiXCR, one entry per CDR3 protein. Seen here are fewer than 450,000 distinct CDR3 sequences, under 25% observed once, and the top ten hold around an eighth. The chain uses TRBV20-1 and TRBJ2-1, with 14 positions matching TRBD2. The source of this sequence is an adult woman who had mild COVID-19 (a few samples of this study predate the infection). Cell type and time point are not known. The sequenced sample consisted of PBMCs or a T cell subset sorted from them (not recorded which). The CDR3 DNA reads TGCAGTGCTAGGACCGGGACTAGCGGGAGTCTTGAGCAGTTCTTC. It codes for CSARTGTSGSLEQFF.